This T cell receptor beta chain stems from a study of T cells after posttransplantation cyclophosphamide. Whole-study results and caveats: TRB clonality was highly associated with recipient CMV seropositivity and reactivation. TRB overlap between skin or GI tissue T cells and blood was limited.

About this clone: Its target is unknown.

Trimming shortened V by 5 bases and J by 2 bases, and 7 bases separated the two germline ends. CDR1 MNHNS and CDR2 SASEGT come from the germline V gene. This CDR3 contains 13 residues. TCRdb's table, derived via immunoSEQ multiplex PCR, lists solely in-frame clones and lacks some. The sample gives 1,500 or so clones, around 97% of which show up once; under 2% is in the top ten. The source is a woman aged 55-70 years in good health, CMV-negative, and a related stem cell transplant donor. This rearrangement joins TRBV6-1 to TRBJ1-5; the D gene is possibly TRBD1 (5 bases). The sequenced sample was naive CD8+ T cells sorted from PBMCs. The CDR3 region has the DNA TGTGCCAGCAGTTTACAGGGCAATCAGCCCCAGCATTTT. Its translation: CASSLQGNQPQHF.